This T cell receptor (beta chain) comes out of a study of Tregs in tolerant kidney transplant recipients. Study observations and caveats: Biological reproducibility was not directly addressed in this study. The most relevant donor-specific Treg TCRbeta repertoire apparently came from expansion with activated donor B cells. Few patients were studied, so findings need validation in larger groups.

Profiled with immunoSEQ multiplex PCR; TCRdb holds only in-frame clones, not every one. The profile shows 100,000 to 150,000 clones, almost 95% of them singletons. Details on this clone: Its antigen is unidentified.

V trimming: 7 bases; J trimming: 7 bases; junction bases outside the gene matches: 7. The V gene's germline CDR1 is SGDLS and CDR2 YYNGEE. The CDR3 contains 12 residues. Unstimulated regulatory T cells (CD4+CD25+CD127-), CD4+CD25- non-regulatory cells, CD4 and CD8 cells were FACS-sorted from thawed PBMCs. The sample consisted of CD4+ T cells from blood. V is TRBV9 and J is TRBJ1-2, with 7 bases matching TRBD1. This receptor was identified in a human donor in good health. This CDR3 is CASADRDPGYTF. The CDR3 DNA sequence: TGTGCCAGCGCCGACAGGGACCCTGGCTACACCTTC.